These 15 T cell receptor beta chains were sequenced from one sample in a study of cytomegalovirus exposure and HLA in healthy donors. The PCR had 60 Vbeta and 13 Jbeta primers. This table comes from immunoSEQ multiplex PCR, and its TCRdb copy is limited to in-frame clones, with some not included. The sample has roughly 140,000 clones, 73% seen once; the top ten hold 14%. The sequenced sample was PBMCs. These receptors came from a human donor in good health.

The V gene is TRBV11-2, the J gene TRBJ1-3; D not certain. Trimming removed 0 bases at V and 0 bases at J, with 6 bases between. Germline CDR1 is SGHAT and CDR2 is FQNNGV. The CDR3 totals 15 residues. DNA for the CDR3: TGTGCCAGCAGCTTAGACGCCTACTCTGGAAACACCATATATTTT. Translation gives CASSLDAYSGNTIYF.

The chain employs TRBV25-1 and TRBJ2-1, with D tentatively TRBD1 (7 bases). The CDR3 length is 14 residues. V lost 5 bases, J lost 8 bases, and 16 bases lay in between. Germline V CDR1 and CDR2: MGHDK, SYGVNS. CDR3 nucleotide sequence: TGTGCCAGCAGTATCCAGGGGGGTCTGGATGAGCAGTTCTTC. It translates to CASSIQGGLDEQFF.

This clone was seen a handful of times. V is TRBV2 and J is TRBJ1-5, with D unclear. Germline V lookup: CDR1 SNHLY, CDR2 FYNNEI. The V and J ends lost 6 bases and 4 bases respectively, with 7 bases between them. CDR3 length equals 12 residues. The DNA of the CDR3 is TGTGCCAGCAGAGAGGTGAATCAGCCCCAGCATTTT. Its protein is CASREVNQPQHF.

The chain has TRBV29-1 and TRBJ2-1; 15 nucleotides agree with TRBD2. The CDR3 is 16 amino acids. Per the germline V gene, CDR1 is SQVTM and CDR2 is ANQGSEA. V lost 4 bases and J lost 11; bases outside the gene matches: 12. The CDR3 DNA reads as TGCAGCGTTGGAGGGACTAGCGGGGGGTCAAATTGGAAGCAGTTCTTC. Its translation: CSVGGTSGGSNWKQFF.

The V gene is TRBV5-1, the J gene TRBJ2-7; 8 bases align to TRBD1. CDR3 length: 13 residues. V shed 7 bases, J shed 7 bases, and the junction held 10 bases outside the gene matches. Germline values: CDR1 SGHRS, CDR2 YFSETQ. CDR3 sequence: CASRGQGLSEQYF. CDR3 bases: TGCGCCAGCCGTGGACAGGGCCTGTCGGAGCAGTACTTC.

This sequence joins TRBV7-2 and TRBJ2-1, with 11 bases identical to TRBD2. The germline CDR1 and CDR2 sequences are SGHTA and FQGNSA. With V trimmed by 5 bases and J by 4 bases, 4 bases remained unmatched. The CDR3 totals 15 residues. The CDR3: CASSQTSGGYNEQFF. The CDR3 DNA sequence: TGTGCCAGCAGCCAAACTAGCGGGGGTTACAATGAGCAGTTCTTC.

The rearrangement links TRBV4-1 to TRBJ1-3; D gene ambiguous. Trimming pared 1 base from V and 1 base from J, leaving 8 bases between. Per germline, CDR1 MGHRA and CDR2 YSYEKL. CDR3 length: 15 residues. The CDR3 DNA follows: TGCGCCAGCAGCCAAGCTTACAGTTCTGGAAACACCATATATTTT. It specifies CASSQAYSSGNTIYF.

This clone showed up just a few times. The chain carries TRBV2 and TRBJ1-4; 9 nucleotides align to TRBD1. This CDR3 is built from 13 residues. The germline V gene encodes CDR1 SNHLY and CDR2 FYNNEI. Germline trimming cut 7 bases from V and 7 bases from J; bases unmatched to any gene: 4. The CDR3 spells CASKGQGSEKLFF. CDR3 bases: TGTGCCAGCAAAGGACAGGGGAGTGAAAAACTGTTTTTT.

The chain has TRBV4-2 and TRBJ2-3; possible D gene TRBD2, 5 bases. Between the trimmed V and J ends, which lost 0 bases and 4 bases, there was a span of 8 bases. Per germline, CDR1 LGHNA and CDR2 YNFKEQ. The CDR3 is 14 amino acids. CDR3 in DNA: TGTGCCAGCAGCCAAGATCTGAGGGCAGATACGCAGTATTTT. Protein sequence: CASSQDLRADTQYF.

The chain links TRBV6-1 to TRBJ1-5; D is undetermined. The CDR3 runs to 15 residues. Germline CDR1 and CDR2: MNHNS and SASEGT. Trimming stripped 0 bases from V and 4 bases from J, with 10 bases between. For the CDR3, the DNA is TGTGCCAGCAGTGAAGCCAGGCGACGGAATCAGCCCCAGCATTTT. Protein product: CASSEARRRNQPQHF.

V usage is TRBV5-1 and J usage is TRBJ2-7; possible D gene TRBD2, 6 bases. The CDR3 sequence is 12 residues long. With 5 bases removed from V and 2 bases from J, the gap between germline ends came to 8 bases. The germline gives CDR1 SGHRS, CDR2 YFSETQ. The CDR3 bases are TGCGCCAGCAGAGGGACTGCCTACGAGCAGTACTTC. This encodes CASRGTAYEQYF.

The V and J genes are TRBV11-2 and TRBJ2-1; 8 nucleotides line up with TRBD1. The CDR3 totals 13 residues. V gave up 5 bases and J gave up 6 bases; unmatched junction bases: 3. CDR1 and CDR2 from the germline V gene are SGHAT and FQNNGV. DNA for the CDR3: TGTGCCAGCAGCATAACAGGGGGCAATGAGCAGTTCTTC. Its protein is CASSITGGNEQFF.

The chain recombines TRBV15 with TRBJ1-2; no firm D call. V lost 1 base and J lost 1, with 7 bases in between. The CDR3 spans 14 residues. Germline CDR1 is LNHNV and CDR2 is YYDKDF (reference sequence). The CDR3 reads CATSRVLNNYGYTF. In DNA, the CDR3 is TGTGCCACCAGCAGAGTGTTAAATAACTATGGCTACACCTTC.

The chain couples TRBV6-5 to TRBJ1-1, with 8 positions matching TRBD1. CDR3 size: 13 residues. Trimming took 6 bases from V and 3 from J; bases not matched to a gene: 3. Germline CDR1 is MNHEY and CDR2 is SVGAGI. CDR3 nucleotides: TGTGCCAGCAGCCGACAGGGGCACACTGAAGCTTTCTTT. Protein sequence: CASSRQGHTEAFF.

V and J are TRBV7-6 and TRBJ2-7; D remains ambiguous. The CDR3 covers 15 residues. Trimming shortened V by 2 bases and J by 2 bases, and 13 bases separated the two germline ends. Germline lookup yields CDR1 SGHVS and CDR2 FNYEAQ. The CDR3 is CASSLSQSPTYEQYF. The CDR3 DNA sequence: TGTGCCAGCAGCTTAAGTCAGTCGCCGACCTACGAGCAGTACTTC.